This TCR beta chain was observed in a study of identical twins. This clonotype was observed many times. Template switching added a universal primer site, and cDNA bore unique molecular identifiers. TCRdb used MiXCR to reprocess the 5' RACE reads, holding one entry per CDR3 protein. The sample includes over 500,000 distinct CDR3 sequences, less than 25% of them seen just once. There were only healthy Caucasians among the donors. The sample was also reused in another study, on T cells expressing NK-cell markers.

Sequencing was performed on CD4+ T cells sorted from blood. The receptor's source is a woman younger than 35 in good health.

The CDR3 DNA sequence: TGTGCCAGCGCACTAGCGGGAGCGTCAGATACGCAGTATTTT. It yields the protein CASALAGASDTQYF. The rearrangement joins TRBV6-1 to TRBJ2-3; TRBD2 matches 11 bases. Losses at the gene ends were 8 bases for V and 4 bases for J; bases not matched to a gene: 5. Germline assignment: CDR1 MNHNS and CDR2 SASEGT. This CDR3 has 14 residues.